The source of this T cell receptor beta chain is a study of shared clonotypes between healthy human individuals. Trimming took 4 bases from V and 4 from J; bases not matched to a gene: 12. The CDR3 loop spans 17 amino acids. Looked up from germline, CDR1 is SEHNR and CDR2 is FQNEAQ (reference sequence). Splitting of each subset's genomic DNA was done evenly across several immunoSEQ plates. The data were produced by immunoSEQ multiplex PCR, yet TCRdb's version contains in-frame clones alone and is incomplete. This sample has about 1.1 million clones, with roughly 74% found just once. The receptor was isolated from a man between 18 and 29 years old in good health. Some clones in this sample may be carry-over from other donors' samples. Sequenced material: memory CD4+ T cells from PBMCs. Subset noted: CD45RA-negative fraction. The chain links TRBV7-9 to TRBJ1-5; 8 bases map to TRBD1. The CDR3 loop is CASSSLDRATGNQPQHF. CDR3 in DNA: TGTGCCAGCAGCTCCCTGGACAGGGCCACGGGGAATCAGCCCCAGCATTTT.